These 24 T cell receptor beta chains were sequenced from one sample in a study of beta chain features in type 1 diabetes. Expressed TCRB transcripts were sequenced because the isolated RNA had all been reverse transcribed beforehand. Method: immunoSEQ multiplex PCR; TCRdb's copy keeps in-frame clones and lacks some. Among 600,000 to 650,000 clones, around 15% were seen once, and the ten largest hold about 0.086%. The sample consisted of naive CD4+ T cells from blood. These receptors were taken from a man aged 18 to 29 in good health.

V usage is TRBV19 and J usage is TRBJ1-3; unclear D gene. The CDR3 contains 13 residues. V was trimmed by 5 bases and J by 4 bases, leaving 9 bases between them. CDR1 LNHDA and CDR2 SQIVND come from the germline V gene (reference sequence). The CDR3 sequence: CASSASRGNTIYF. The DNA of the CDR3 is TGTGCCAGTAGTGCCTCAAGGGGAAACACCATATATTTT.

The chain recombines TRBV7-2 with TRBJ2-5, with D possibly matching TRBD2 (6 bases). In germline, CDR1 is SGHTA, CDR2 FQGNSA. The length of the CDR3 is 13 residues. V was cut by 5 bases and J by 4 bases, with 11 bases left in between. CDR3 nucleotide sequence: TGTGCCAGCAGCCTGGGACTCCGAGAGACCCAGTACTTC. It yields the protein CASSLGLRETQYF.

The chain combines TRBV20-1 with TRBJ1-6; D remains ambiguous. V lost 3 bases and J 10 bases, leaving 7 bases between the germline ends. The CDR3 loop spans 11 amino acids. The germline V gene has CDR1 DFQATT and CDR2 SNEGSKA (reference sequence). Here the CDR3 DNA reads TGCAGTGCTAGGGGTGGATCACCCCTCCACTTT. It specifies CSARGGSPLHF.

This clone was seen a handful of times. The chain employs TRBV19 and TRBJ2-4; D is unresolved. The CDR3 spans 15 residues. V dropped 3 bases and J dropped 0 bases, with 9 bases sitting between them. CDR1 LNHDA and CDR2 SQIVND come from the germline V gene (reference sequence). The DNA of the CDR3 is TGTGCCAGTAGTATGGTCGCGCTAGCCAAAAACATTCAGTACTTC. Its translation is CASSMVALAKNIQYF. The full variable domain, rest sourced from reference TRBV19 and TRBJ2-4, is DGGITQSPKYLFRKEGQNVTLSCEQNLNHDAMYWYRQDPGQGLRLIYYSQIVNDFQKGDIAEGYSVSREKKESFPLTVTSAQKNPTAFYLCASSMVALAKNIQYFGAGTRLSVL.

This clone was counted a few times. The CDR3 sequence is CSVLPGVTGYYHGYTF. CDR3 nucleotide sequence: TGCAGCGTTCTGCCTGGTGTGACAGGGTATTATCATGGCTACACCTTC. The chain joins TRBV29-1 to TRBJ1-2, with 7 bases fitting TRBD1. This CDR3 comprises 16 residues. The germline V gene has CDR1 SQVTM and CDR2 ANQGSEA. V lost 5 bases to trimming and J lost 6 bases; unmatched junction nucleotides: 18.

This clone came up a few times. The chain combines TRBV7-2 with TRBJ2-7, with D maybe TRBD2 (6 bases). The CDR3 length is 17 residues. Germline V gene lookup returns CDR1 SGHTA and CDR2 FQGNSA. The V and J ends lost 4 bases and 7 bases respectively, with 26 bases between them. CDR3 in DNA: TGTGCCAGCAGCTCCACATTTGGGAGGAGGGGTGGGCTGGAGCAGTACTTC. It yields the protein CASSSTFGRRGGLEQYF.

V is TRBV5-4 and J is TRBJ1-1; D remains ambiguous. This CDR3 has 14 amino acids. Germline values: CDR1 SGHNT, CDR2 YYREEE (reference sequence). Deletions cut 0 bases from V and 1 base from J, with 7 bases between. The DNA of the CDR3 is TGTGCCAGCAGCTTGGACTTGTCGAACACTGAAGCTTTCTTT. Residues: CASSLDLSNTEAFF.

The rearrangement links TRBV29-1 to TRBJ2-5; 8 bases agree with TRBD2. CDR3 length: 15 residues. Germline V lookup: CDR1 SQVTM, CDR2 ANQGSEA. With 7 bases clipped from V and 0 bases from J, the junction kept 10 bases outside the gene matches. The CDR3 DNA sequence: TGCAGCGACCGACCGGGACTAGGGTACCAAGAGACCCAGTACTTC. Residues: CSDRPGLGYQETQYF.

The table lists this clone with a few counts. This chain links TRBV29-1 with TRBJ2-2, with D possibly being TRBD1 or TRBD2 (5 bases each). CDR3 size: 15 residues. V was clipped by 7 bases and J by 4 bases, with 19 bases between them. The germline V gene has CDR1 SQVTM and CDR2 ANQGSEA. CDR3 residues: CSGKAGAGFTGELFF. The DNA of the CDR3 is TGCAGCGGTAAAGCCGGGGCAGGGTTCACCGGGGAGCTGTTTTTT.

J is TRBJ1-1 and V is TRBV19, with unresolved D. The CDR3 contains 15 residues. The V gene lost 3 bases and the J gene lost 0 bases, with 11 bases spanning the gap. CDR1 and CDR2 (germline): LNHDA, SQIVND (reference sequence). The CDR3 is CASSILQAMNTEAFF. CDR3 DNA sequence: TGTGCCAGTAGTATTCTCCAGGCTATGAACACTGAAGCTTTCTTT.

For this clone: Sequence at one end of the junction differs from germline and may be a read error. The chain employs TRBV6-6 and TRBJ2-7; D ambiguous. The V gene's germline CDR1 is MNHNY and CDR2 SVGAGI (reference sequence). CDR3 size: 10 residues. The CDR3 is CASGYYEQYF. The CDR3 DNA sequence: TGTGCCAGCGGTTACTACGAGCAGTACTTC.

This clone was found a few times. The chain couples TRBV21-1 to TRBJ2-5; TRBD1, the table's D call, lacks a check against the DNA. TRBV21-1 is a known pseudogene. This CDR3 is built from 15 residues. The CDR3 DNA reads as TGTGCCAGCAGCATCGGGACAGCTATTCAAGAGACCCAGTACTTC. Amino acid sequence: CASSIGTAIQETQYF.

There are a few counts of this clone. The chain couples TRBV6-6 to TRBJ2-3, with D hard to call. Germline loops: CDR1 MNHNY, CDR2 SVGAGI (reference sequence). Trimming pared 11 bases from V and 5 bases from J, leaving 14 bases between. The CDR3 has 12 residues. The CDR3 loop reads CAVGRLEDTQYF. CDR3 DNA: TGTGCCGTGGGCAGGCTGGAAGATACGCAGTATTTT.

There are a few counts of this clone. The chain uses TRBV13 and TRBJ1-1, with 8 bases that match TRBD1. V dropped 5 bases and J dropped 3; count of bases not matched to a gene: 8. Germline loops: CDR1 PRHDT, CDR2 FYEKMQ (reference sequence). The CDR3 length is 15 residues. The CDR3 DNA follows: TGTGCCAGCAGCCCCCTCGGACAGGGTGACACTGAAGCTTTCTTT. It specifies CASSPLGQGDTEAFF.

The chain joins TRBV28 to TRBJ1-2; D is uncertain. The germline gives CDR1 MDHEN, CDR2 SYDVKM. V was trimmed by 2 bases and J by 1 base, leaving 8 bases between them. The CDR3 is made up of 14 amino acids. CDR3 coding DNA: TGTGCCAGCAGTTTACACCTTATTAACTATGGCTACACCTTC. Protein sequence: CASSLHLINYGYTF.

V is TRBV5-4 and J is TRBJ2-6; no clear D. Trimming took 0 bases from V and 2 from J, leaving 6 bases between them. Germline-derived CDR1 and CDR2 are SGHNT and YYREEE (reference sequence). This CDR3 is built from 15 residues. The CDR3 loop reads CASSLAGPGANVLTF. For the CDR3, the DNA is TGTGCCAGCAGCTTGGCAGGTCCTGGGGCCAACGTCCTGACTTTC. The full variable domain, with the rest looked up from reference TRBV5-4 and TRBJ2-6, is ETGVTQSPTHLIKTRGQQVTLRCSSQSGHNTVSWYQQALGQGPQFIFQYYREEENGRGNFPPRFSGLQFPNYSSELNVNALELDDSALYLCASSLAGPGANVLTFGAGSRLTVL.

This clone was observed a few times. The chain uses TRBV5-4 and TRBJ2-1, with D possibly TRBD1 on 6 matching bases. This CDR3 contains 16 residues. V lost 0 bases to trimming and J lost 0 bases, with 10 bases between them. Germline lookup yields CDR1 SGHNT and CDR2 YYREEE (reference sequence). The DNA of the CDR3 is TGTGCCAGCAGCTTGGCTTCAGGGGTCTCCTACAATGAGCAGTTCTTC. It is translated as CASSLASGVSYNEQFF.

This clone appeared a few times. The chain is built from TRBV7-9 and TRBJ1-3; no clear D gene. This CDR3 contains 14 residues. Germline CDR1 and CDR2: SEHNR and FQNEAQ (reference sequence). V was shortened by 1 base and J by 7 bases, with 11 bases between the two germline ends. This CDR3 reads CASSLDLQANTIYF. Here the CDR3 DNA reads TGTGCCAGCAGCTTAGATCTCCAGGCCAACACCATATATTTT. Looking up the rest from reference TRBV7-9 and TRBJ1-3 gives the full variable domain: DTGVSQNPRHKITKRGQNVTFRCDPISEHNRLYWYRQTLGQGPEFLTYFQNEAQLEKSRLLSDRFSAERPKGSFSTLEIQRTEQGDSAMYLCASSLDLQANTIYFGEGSWLTVV.

This clone was found a few times. This sequence joins TRBV28 and TRBJ2-2, with TRBD1 identical over 8 bases. Losses at the gene ends were 5 bases for V and 1 base for J; bases not matched to a gene: 6. Germline CDR1 is MDHEN and CDR2 is SYDVKM. The CDR3 extends over 16 amino acids. The CDR3 coding sequence is TGTGCCAGCAGTACCCCCGGGACAGGGAACACCGGGGAGCTGTTTTTT. The encoded protein is CASSTPGTGNTGELFF.

V is TRBV2 and J is TRBJ2-7, with a possible D match to TRBD1 (6 bases). Per germline, CDR1 SNHLY and CDR2 FYNNEI. The V gene lost 6 bases and the J gene lost 0 bases, with 15 bases spanning the gap. This CDR3 comprises 15 residues. The CDR3: CASRDDRTSSYEQYF. DNA for the CDR3: TGTGCCAGCAGGGATGACAGGACTTCCTCCTACGAGCAGTACTTC.

This clone was observed a handful of times. The chain joins TRBV9 to TRBJ2-5; the match to TRBD2 covers 10 bases. CDR1 is SGDLS and CDR2 is YYNGEE in the germline V gene. The CDR3 covers 16 residues. The J segment lost 6 bases and the V segment lost 2 bases, leaving 10 bases of the junction unmatched. The DNA for the CDR3 is TGTGCCAGCAGCGTCGGAGTATCTAGCGGGAGTCAGACCCAGTACTTC. Translated: CASSVGVSSGSQTQYF.

This clone was detected a few times. The same CDR3 arises from other DNA sequences in this sample as well. The J gene is TRBJ2-7, the V gene TRBV7-2; D unclear. The V end was cut by 1 base, the J end by 3 bases, with 7 bases between. Germline CDR1 SGHTA, CDR2 FQGNSA. The CDR3 contains 13 residues. CDR3 in DNA: TGTGCCAGCAGCTTAGAACGGAGCTACGAGCAGTACTTC. Translating gives CASSLERSYEQYF.

This chain connects TRBV15 to TRBJ2-4; D perhaps matches TRBD1 (6 bases). The CDR3 covers 19 residues. Germline V gene data show CDR1 as LNHNV and CDR2 as YYDKDF (reference sequence). V was pared by 0 bases and J by 0 bases, with 18 bases between. CDR3 sequence reads: CATSRDRTGIRIAKNIQYF. For the CDR3, the DNA is TGTGCCACCAGCAGAGATAGAACAGGGATCCGGATAGCCAAAAACATTCAGTACTTC.

This clone was counted between two and nine times. J is TRBJ2-7 and V is TRBV5-4, with D possibly matching TRBD1 (5 bases). The germline V gene has CDR1 SGHNT and CDR2 YYREEE (reference sequence). The CDR3 totals 13 residues. Trimming left V 4 bases short and J 2 bases short, with 10 bases between. The CDR3 DNA follows: TGTGCCAGCAGCCGAACGGACACCTACGAGCAGTACTTC. It translates to CASSRTDTYEQYF.